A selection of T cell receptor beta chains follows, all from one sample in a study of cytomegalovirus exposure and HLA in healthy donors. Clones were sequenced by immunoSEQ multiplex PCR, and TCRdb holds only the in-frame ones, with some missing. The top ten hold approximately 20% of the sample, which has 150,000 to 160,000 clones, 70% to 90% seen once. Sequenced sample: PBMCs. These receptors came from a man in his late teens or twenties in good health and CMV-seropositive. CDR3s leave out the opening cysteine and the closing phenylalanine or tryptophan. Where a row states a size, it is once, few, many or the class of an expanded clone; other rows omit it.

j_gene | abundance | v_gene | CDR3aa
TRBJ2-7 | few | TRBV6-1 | ASSVLAGVIYEQY
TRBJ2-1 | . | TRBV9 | ASSEVAGYSYNEQF
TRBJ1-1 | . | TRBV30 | AWSVADEAF
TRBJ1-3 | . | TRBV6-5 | ASSYSRPASGNTIY
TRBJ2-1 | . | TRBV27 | ASSLISGEEASSYNEQF
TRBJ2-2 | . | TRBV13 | ASSLEGHGGELF
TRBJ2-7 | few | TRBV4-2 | ASSQDTGSGSYEQY
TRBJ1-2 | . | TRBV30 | AVPRRGPIGYGYT
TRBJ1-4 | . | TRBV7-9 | ASSLVAAGAVNEKLF
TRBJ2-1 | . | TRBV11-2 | ASRRVGKAYNEQF
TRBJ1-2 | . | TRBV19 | ASKGGRGNYGYT
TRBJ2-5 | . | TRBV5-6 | ASSLAGAETQY
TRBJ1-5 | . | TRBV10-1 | ASSSGVRFLTKLPQH
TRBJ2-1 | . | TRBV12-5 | ASGWGTGGSYNEQF
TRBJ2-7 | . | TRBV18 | ASSPLHSAGRPGTYEQY
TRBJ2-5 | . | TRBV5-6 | ASSMTGVQETQY
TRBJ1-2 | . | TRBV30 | AWSYDTGGIGYT
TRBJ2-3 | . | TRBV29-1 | SVFQREEADTQY
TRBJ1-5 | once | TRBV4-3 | ASSQEGLGDQPQH
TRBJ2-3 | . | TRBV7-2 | ASSLGLQGDYTQY